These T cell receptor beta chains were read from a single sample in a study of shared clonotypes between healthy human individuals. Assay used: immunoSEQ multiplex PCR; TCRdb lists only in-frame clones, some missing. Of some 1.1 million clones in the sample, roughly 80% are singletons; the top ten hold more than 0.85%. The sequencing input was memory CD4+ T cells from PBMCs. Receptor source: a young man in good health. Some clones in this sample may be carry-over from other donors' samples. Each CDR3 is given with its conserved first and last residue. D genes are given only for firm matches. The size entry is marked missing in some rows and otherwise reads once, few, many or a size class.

cdr3_aa: CASSPPWRAAGELFF
cdr3_nt: TGTGCCAGCAGTCCACCGTGGAGGGCCGCCGGGGAGCTGTTTTTT
clone_size: .
j_call: TRBJ2-2
v_call: TRBV28
d_call: .

cdr3_aa: CSVGQQNTEAFF
cdr3_nt: TGCAGCGTTGGACAGCAGAACACTGAAGCTTTCTTT
clone_size: few
j_call: TRBJ1-1
v_call: TRBV29-1
d_call: .

cdr3_aa: CASSMGPGQETQYF
cdr3_nt: TGTGCCAGTAGTATGGGTCCAGGCCAAGAGACCCAGTACTTC
clone_size: .
j_call: TRBJ2-5
v_call: TRBV19
d_call: .

cdr3_aa: CASSLWGTAKNIQYF
cdr3_nt: TGTGCCAGCAGTTTATGGGGGACAGCCAAAAACATTCAGTACTTC
clone_size: .
j_call: TRBJ2-4
v_call: TRBV28
d_call: .

cdr3_aa: CASSARPVANTGELFF
cdr3_nt: TGTGCCAGCAGCGCCCGACCCGTCGCGAACACCGGGGAGCTGTTTTTT
clone_size: few
j_call: TRBJ2-2
v_call: TRBV7-2
d_call: .

cdr3_aa: CASSLAGQGGFF
cdr3_nt: TGCGCCAGCAGCTTGGCCGGACAGGGGGGATTCTTC
clone_size: .
j_call: TRBJ2-1
v_call: TRBV5-1
d_call: TRBD1

cdr3_aa: CASSQRPGLAGEETQYF
cdr3_nt: TGTGCCAGCAGCCAACGCCCGGGACTAGCGGGAGAAGAGACCCAGTACTTC
clone_size: .
j_call: TRBJ2-5
v_call: TRBV7-3
d_call: TRBD2

cdr3_aa: CASSQTPGYGYTF
cdr3_nt: TGTGCCAGCAGCCAAACCCCTGGCTATGGCTACACCTTC
clone_size: .
j_call: TRBJ1-2
v_call: TRBV7-9
d_call: .

cdr3_aa: CASSLVTGFSYEQYF
cdr3_nt: TGTGCCAGCAGCTTAGTAACAGGATTCTCCTACGAGCAGTACTTC
clone_size: .
j_call: TRBJ2-7
v_call: TRBV7-9
d_call: .

cdr3_aa: CASSLARREAFF
cdr3_nt: TGTGCCAGCAGCTTAGCCCGCAGAGAAGCTTTCTTT
clone_size: .
j_call: TRBJ1-1
v_call: TRBV7-2
d_call: .

cdr3_aa: CASSYSNLGGYTF
cdr3_nt: TGTGCCAGCAGTTACTCCAACCTAGGTGGCTACACCTTC
clone_size: .
j_call: TRBJ1-2
v_call: TRBV6-6
d_call: .

cdr3_aa: CASSSFQYNQPQHF
cdr3_nt: TGTGCCAGCAGCTCCTTCCAATACAATCAGCCCCAGCATTTT
clone_size: .
j_call: TRBJ1-5
v_call: TRBV5-6
d_call: .

cdr3_aa: CSVDDGTGVGETQYF
cdr3_nt: TGCAGCGTTGATGACGGGACAGGGGTTGGGGAGACCCAGTACTTC
clone_size: .
j_call: TRBJ2-5
v_call: TRBV29-1
d_call: TRBD1

cdr3_aa: CASISKPGNEKLFF
cdr3_nt: TGTGCCAGCATTTCTAAACCTGGCAATGAAAAACTGTTTTTT
clone_size: .
j_call: TRBJ1-4
v_call: TRBV5-5
d_call: .

cdr3_aa: CASSSVRGIYQPQHF
cdr3_nt: TGTGCCAGCAGTTCGGTCAGGGGGATTTATCAGCCCCAGCATTTT
clone_size: .
j_call: TRBJ1-5
v_call: TRBV27
d_call: TRBD1

cdr3_aa: CASSYAHTTNTGELFF
cdr3_nt: TGTGCCAGCAGTTACGCCCATACGACGAACACCGGGGAGCTGTTTTTT
clone_size: .
j_call: TRBJ2-2
v_call: TRBV6-6
d_call: .

cdr3_aa: CASSLAGHNEQFF
cdr3_nt: TGTGCCAGCAGTTTGGCAGGGCACAATGAGCAGTTCTTC
clone_size: .
j_call: TRBJ2-1
v_call: TRBV28
d_call: .

cdr3_aa: CASGAREQQTTNEKLFF
cdr3_nt: TGTGCTAGTGGGGCCAGGGAGCAACAGACAACTAATGAAAAACTGTTTTTT
clone_size: once
j_call: TRBJ1-4
v_call: TRBV12-5
d_call: .

cdr3_aa: CASSLVGLGTEAFF
cdr3_nt: TGCGCCAGCAGCTTGGTGGGACTGGGGACTGAAGCTTTCTTT
clone_size: .
j_call: TRBJ1-1
v_call: TRBV5-1
d_call: .

cdr3_aa: CASNPHGGGRETQYF
cdr3_nt: TGTGCCAGCAACCCGCATGGTGGCGGGAGGGAGACCCAGTACTTC
clone_size: .
j_call: TRBJ2-5
v_call: TRBV5-4
d_call: TRBD2

cdr3_aa: CAWNGQGFTQPQHF
cdr3_nt: TGTGCCTGGAATGGACAGGGGTTTACTCAGCCCCAGCATTTT
clone_size: .
j_call: TRBJ1-5
v_call: TRBV30
d_call: TRBD1

cdr3_aa: CASSSVGVGGYTF
cdr3_nt: TGTGCCAGCAGCTCTGTGGGGGTTGGTGGCTACACCTTC
clone_size: .
j_call: TRBJ1-2
v_call: TRBV5-4
d_call: .

cdr3_aa: CASSQRQGQAFF
cdr3_nt: TGTGCCAGCAGCCAACGACAGGGGCAAGCTTTCTTT
clone_size: .
j_call: TRBJ1-1
v_call: TRBV7-1
d_call: TRBD1

cdr3_aa: CASSNQFSSAYFRGLFF
cdr3_nt: TGTGCCAGTAGTAATCAATTTTCGTCGGCTTATTTTAGGGGACTGTTTTTT
clone_size: .
j_call: TRBJ1-4
v_call: TRBV19
d_call: .

cdr3_aa: CASGTGGQISGANVLTF
cdr3_nt: TGTGCCAGCGGGACAGGGGGCCAAATCTCTGGGGCCAACGTCCTGACTTTC
clone_size: .
j_call: TRBJ2-6
v_call: TRBV28
d_call: TRBD1

cdr3_aa: CASDPGDFNTGELFF
cdr3_nt: TGTGCCAGCGACCCCGGGGACTTTAACACCGGGGAGCTGTTTTTT
clone_size: .
j_call: TRBJ2-2
v_call: TRBV7-9
d_call: .

cdr3_aa: CASRIDRGLLNTEAFF
cdr3_nt: TGTGCCAGCAGAATCGACAGGGGGCTATTGAACACTGAAGCTTTCTTT
clone_size: .
j_call: TRBJ1-1
v_call: TRBV28
d_call: TRBD1

cdr3_aa: CASSSSSRDQSYGYTF
cdr3_nt: TGTGCCAGCAGCTCCTCCTCCAGGGATCAGAGCTATGGCTACACCTTC
clone_size: once
j_call: TRBJ1-2
v_call: TRBV7-9
d_call: .

cdr3_aa: CASSQNREVEAFF
cdr3_nt: TGTGCCAGCAGCCAAAACAGGGAAGTTGAAGCTTTCTTT
clone_size: .
j_call: TRBJ1-1
v_call: TRBV7-9
d_call: .

cdr3_aa: CATSRDYPGTGTGEQYF
cdr3_nt: TGTGCCACCAGCAGGGATTACCCCGGGACAGGGACAGGCGAGCAGTACTTC
clone_size: .
j_call: TRBJ2-7
v_call: TRBV15
d_call: TRBD1

cdr3_aa: CASSLVGSRTPEIYEQYF
cdr3_nt: TGTGCCAGCAGCTTAGTGGGGAGTAGGACACCAGAGATCTACGAGCAGTACTTC
clone_size: few
j_call: TRBJ2-7
v_call: TRBV11-2
d_call: .

cdr3_aa: CASSESDYGYTF
cdr3_nt: TGTGCCAGCAGTGAATCCGACTATGGCTACACCTTC
clone_size: .
j_call: TRBJ1-2
v_call: TRBV25-1
d_call: .

cdr3_aa: CASSPTGGYGYTF
cdr3_nt: TGTGCCAGCAGTCCGACAGGGGGATATGGCTACACCTTC
clone_size: .
j_call: TRBJ1-2
v_call: TRBV6-5
d_call: TRBD1